Listed below are T cell receptor beta chains from one sample, sequenced in a study of blood T cell repertoires in COVID-19. The method was immunoSEQ multiplex PCR; TCRdb's version includes in-frame clones alone and lacks a portion of them. The top ten hold approximately 18% of the sample, which has approximately 92,000 clones, roughly 82% seen once. Sequencing was performed on peripheral blood. Receptors originate from a man older than 75 with acute or convalescent COVID-19. Both conserved end residues are trimmed from each CDR3.

j_call: TRBJ2-7
v_call: TRBV30
cdr3_aa: AWSVVRATYEQY

j_call: TRBJ1-1
v_call: TRBV7-9
cdr3_aa: ASSFKDPGITEAF

j_call: TRBJ2-7
v_call: TRBV3-1/TRBV3-2
cdr3_aa: ASSQAFRTGYSYEQY

j_call: TRBJ2-7
v_call: TRBV18
cdr3_aa: ASSGQGYEQY

j_call: TRBJ1-4
v_call: TRBV4-3
cdr3_aa: ASSQDGTGLREKLF

j_call: TRBJ1-5
v_call: TRBV5-1
cdr3_aa: ASSPDINSNQPQH

j_call: TRBJ1-1
v_call: TRBV28
cdr3_aa: ASSPSTGVNTEAF

j_call: TRBJ1-5
v_call: TRBV6-5
cdr3_aa: ASSYRQGGNQPQH

j_call: TRBJ1-6
v_call: TRBV5-4
cdr3_aa: ASSLVRGTGPSPLH

j_call: TRBJ1-6
v_call: TRBV27
cdr3_aa: ASSLEGQGGSNSPLH

j_call: TRBJ2-6
v_call: TRBV10-2
cdr3_aa: ASRGALGANVLT

j_call: TRBJ1-1
v_call: TRBV9
cdr3_aa: ASSVERGMGGTEAF

j_call: TRBJ1-1
v_call: TRBV5-4
cdr3_aa: ASSSGQGPEAF

j_call: TRBJ1-2
v_call: TRBV28
cdr3_aa: ATFKPPYGYT

j_call: TRBJ2-3
v_call: TRBV10-1
cdr3_aa: ASSEFGTSGPRADTQY

j_call: TRBJ2-1
v_call: TRBV29-1
cdr3_aa: SVDRGRVAGGNEQF

j_call: TRBJ1-5
v_call: TRBV28
cdr3_aa: ASINRGNQPQH

j_call: TRBJ2-1
v_call: TRBV5-4
cdr3_aa: ASSFPGTSDNEQF

j_call: TRBJ2-7
v_call: TRBV11-3
cdr3_aa: ASAPLAGEYYEQY

j_call: TRBJ1-5
v_call: TRBV5-6
cdr3_aa: ASSEQGSNQPQH

j_call: TRBJ2-3
v_call: TRBV7-2
cdr3_aa: ASTPPGQVILDTQY

j_call: TRBJ2-3
v_call: TRBV10-1
cdr3_aa: ASSERGQGKDTQY

j_call: TRBJ1-3
v_call: TRBV7-2
cdr3_aa: ASSLVRQSSGNTIY

j_call: TRBJ1-1
v_call: TRBV29-1
cdr3_aa: SVILGQGAF

j_call: TRBJ2-1
v_call: TRBV3-1/TRBV3-2
cdr3_aa: ASSQGKKRGGRNEQF

j_call: TRBJ1-2
v_call: TRBV5-8
cdr3_aa: ASSFQLRDRGFNYGYT

j_call: TRBJ1-4
v_call: TRBV28
cdr3_aa: ASWTGRHEKLF

j_call: TRBJ2-3
v_call: TRBV7-2
cdr3_aa: ASSPQGELADTQY

j_call: TRBJ1-6
v_call: TRBV10-3
cdr3_aa: AISEGGTGKTPLH

j_call: TRBJ1-4
v_call: TRBV19
cdr3_aa: ASSIPWTGSNEKLF

j_call: TRBJ2-5
v_call: TRBV4-1
cdr3_aa: ASSRRLAGGIETQY

j_call: TRBJ2-1
v_call: TRBV7-7
cdr3_aa: ASSKGAGTSGQGEQF

j_call: TRBJ2-3
v_call: TRBV19
cdr3_aa: ATYGDTQY

j_call: TRBJ1-2
v_call: TRBV4-3
cdr3_aa: ASSAGQTNYGYT

j_call: TRBJ1-1
v_call: TRBV6-5
cdr3_aa: ASSLSGQRNTEAF

j_call: TRBJ2-1
v_call: TRBV19
cdr3_aa: ASSMGGQYNEQF

j_call: TRBJ1-6
v_call: TRBV27
cdr3_aa: ASSPLAPRAAPLH

j_call: TRBJ1-5
v_call: TRBV28
cdr3_aa: ASRSGDGGNQPQH

j_call: TRBJ1-5
v_call: TRBV30
cdr3_aa: AWSTIGEQPQH

j_call: TRBJ2-3
v_call: TRBV5-4
cdr3_aa: ASSKGLAVSTDTQY

j_call: TRBJ1-5
v_call: TRBV11-2
cdr3_aa: ASSRHRDRGPGGLPQH

j_call: TRBJ1-3
v_call: TRBV27
cdr3_aa: ASSPSGTLLNTIY